The entry below gives a single TCR beta chain sequence along with its context. Its target is not known. Each CDR3 protein is one row after TCRdb ran MiXCR on the reads. The sample comprises about 890,000 distinct CDR3 sequences, roughly 30% of which are singletons, and over 13% rests with the top ten. V lost 2 bases and J 2 bases, leaving 23 bases between the germline ends. In germline, CDR1 is SQVTM, CDR2 ANQGSEA. The CDR3 is 18 amino acids. This entry comes from a study of T cell repertoires in cytomegalovirus infection. The overall study: HLA-C-restricted CMV epitopes, recently identified, and well-studied HLA-B-restricted ones were used by the study. Public TCR beta signatures were indicative of both CMV infection and a matching HLA type. Findings of the study overall: Based on cumulative public TCR beta family frequency, carriers of CMV plus the relevant HLA were identified. The response measured ex vivo was dominated by TCR beta clonotypes (HLA-C-restricted and CMV-specific).

The rearrangement joins TRBV29-1 to TRBJ2-3; TRBD1 might be the D (6 bases). Sequencing used cultured CD8+ T cells from PBMCs, obtained from culture after CMV antigen stimulation. The receptor comes from a human donor in good health (CMV status not recorded). Some clones in this sample may be carry-over from other donors' samples. CDR3 bases: TGCAGCGTTGAATTGTCACAGGGCACTATTACCGACACAGATACGCAGTATTTT. This codes for CSVELSQGTITDTDTQYF.